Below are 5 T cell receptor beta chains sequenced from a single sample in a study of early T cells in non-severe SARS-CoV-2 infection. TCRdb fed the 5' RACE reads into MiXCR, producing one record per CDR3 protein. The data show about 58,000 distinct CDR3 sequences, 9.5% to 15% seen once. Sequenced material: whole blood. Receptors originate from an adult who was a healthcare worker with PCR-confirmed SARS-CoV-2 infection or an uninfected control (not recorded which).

The CDR3 nucleotides are TGCAGCGTTGAAGATTGGACAGGGACCACAGATACGCAGTATTTT. Amino acids: CSVEDWTGTTDTQYF. V is TRBV29-1 and J is TRBJ2-3, with 8 bases that match TRBD1. Germline values: CDR1 SQVTM, CDR2 ANQGSEA. This CDR3 comprises 15 residues. With 0 bases clipped from V and 2 bases from J, the junction kept 4 bases outside the gene matches.

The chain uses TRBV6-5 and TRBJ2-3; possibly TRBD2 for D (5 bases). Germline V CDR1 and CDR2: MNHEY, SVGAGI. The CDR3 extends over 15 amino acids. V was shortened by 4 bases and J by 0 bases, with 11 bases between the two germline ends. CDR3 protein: CASSLTGTSTDTQYF. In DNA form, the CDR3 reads TGTGCCAGCAGTTTGACGGGAACTAGCACAGATACGCAGTATTTT.

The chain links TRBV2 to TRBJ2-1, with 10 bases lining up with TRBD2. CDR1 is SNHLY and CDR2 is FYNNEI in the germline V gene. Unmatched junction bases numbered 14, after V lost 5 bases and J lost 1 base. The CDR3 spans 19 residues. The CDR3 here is CASSTGTSATRISYNEQFF. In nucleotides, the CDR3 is TGTGCCAGCAGTACCGGGACTAGCGCGACGAGGATATCCTACAATGAGCAGTTCTTC.

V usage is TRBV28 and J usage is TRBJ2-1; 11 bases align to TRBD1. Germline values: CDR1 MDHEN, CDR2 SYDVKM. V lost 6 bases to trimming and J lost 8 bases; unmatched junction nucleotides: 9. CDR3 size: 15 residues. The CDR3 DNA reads TGTGCCAGCAGCCAGCCGGGACAGGGGGTCCATGAGCAGTTCTTC. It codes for CASSQPGQGVHEQFF.

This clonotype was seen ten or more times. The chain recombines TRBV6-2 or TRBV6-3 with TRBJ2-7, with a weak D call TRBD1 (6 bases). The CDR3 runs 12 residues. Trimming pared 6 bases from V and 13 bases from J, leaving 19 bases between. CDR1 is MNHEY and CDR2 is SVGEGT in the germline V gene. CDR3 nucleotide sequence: TGTGCCAGCAGCACCACCCCAGGGGCACCCTACTTC. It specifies CASSTTPGAPYF.